The following is a TCR beta chain sequence with its context. Its antigen is undetermined. The sample's time point: persistent/refractory GD, antithyroid drugs over 5 years with positive TRAb. With RNA extracted from PBMCs as input, the TCR library was made. The data were obtained in a study of regulatory T cells in long-lasting Graves disease. Study background: In persistent Graves' disease, antithyroid drugs had been taken for over 5 years and TSH receptor antibodies stayed positive.

Construction of the TCR beta libraries employed iRepertoire HTBI primers in conjunction with Arm-PCR of CDR3 regions. Using its own MiXCR run on the multiplex PCR reads, TCRdb lists one record per CDR3 protein. The sample consists of 600,000 to 800,000 distinct CDR3 sequences, approximately 29% of them appearing once. Findings of the study overall: Analyses excluded thyroid tissue, covering peripheral blood alone. The small sample size may have reduced accuracy. Comparison showed that persistent patients shared more public clonotypes (about 3,000) than new patients (about 970).

The CDR3 loop spans 11 amino acids. Trimming left V 4 bases short and J 7 bases short, with 7 bases between. In germline, CDR1 is MGHDK, CDR2 SYGVNS. V usage is TRBV25-1 and J usage is TRBJ2-5; D gene unclear. This clonotype was obtained from a female donor with Graves disease. Sequencing was performed on peripheral blood mononuclear cells (PBMCs), taken when the disease was refractory, from a patient treated with antithyroid drugs. The CDR3 spells CASSVRTTQYF. CDR3 nucleotide sequence: TGTGCCAGCAGTGTACGGACGACCCAGTACTTC.